The rows below give T cell receptor beta chains drawn from one sample of a study of blood T cell repertoires in COVID-19. The assay was immunoSEQ multiplex PCR, and TCRdb's table has in-frame clones only and misses some. The sample has roughly 14,000 clones; around 80% are singletons. Sequenced sample: peripheral blood. The receptors here all came from a human donor in a cohort sampled during active COVID-19. Each CDR3 is given without its conserved first and last residue.

v_call cdr3_aa
TRBV6-5 ASRQGATYEQY
TRBV27 ASSLRQNTEAF
TRBV3-1/TRBV3-2 ASSPLSGTGRYGYT
TRBV19 ASRTRGGTYGQPQH
TRBV28 ASSLPWAGTSISTDTQY
TRBV7-2 ASSFSKSGEQY
TRBV7-8 ASSSSRGHSGNTIY
TRBV5-5 ASLRQGTTGELF
TRBV5-6 ASSLQTAFAVGDYGYT
TRBV5-5 ASSGDRAMTEAF
TRBV27 ASRLIQGSQPQH
TRBV5-8 ASSLTGATYEQY
TRBV2 ASRDSYNQPQH
TRBV20-1 SAPRLEKLF
TRBV28 ASSRQGAYEQY
TRBV6-6 ASRAGQGKETQY
TRBV6-1 ASSEALGWSGTGELF
TRBV18 ASSPIGAWNTGELF
TRBV7-2 ASSPGGSYNEQF
TRBV2 ASSAQENTGELF
TRBV15 ATSRVGTGNSGYT
TRBV20-1 SASSASGSTDTQY
TRBV3-1/TRBV3-2 ASSQARGYT
TRBV4-1 ASSQDLGGPGGYT
TRBV4-3 ASSQGTAGPSTDTQY
TRBV5-4 ASSARDRGYEQY
TRBV30 AWSPRTEGEQF
TRBV7-9 ASSLASPEQY
TRBV19 ASCGLAGVETQY
TRBV6-2/TRBV6-3 ASSRGLSFGSEQY
TRBV12-3/TRBV12-4 ASSSLRGGEQY
TRBV6-5 ASGPGLASSYEQY
TRBV3-1/TRBV3-2 ASSRQGGRGYT
TRBV28 ASRPLGLAGYEQY
TRBV5-1 ASSHKGGSYEQY
TRBV27 ASSRTGANQPQH
TRBV19 ASSMPSTDSGNTIY
TRBV20-1 SASPSGRTYNEQF
TRBV7-2 ASSLLGLTSSYEQY
TRBV28 ASSLFIAGYTH
TRBV2 ATRTTENYEQY
TRBV5-1 ASSPDPGTGGYT
TRBV29-1 SVSSSGQQY
TRBV5-4 ASSARAGQSRNEQY
TRBV27 ASSRGSGRLDTQY
TRBV5-4 ASSLSDRVEY
TRBV7-8 ASSLDQGETQY
TRBV3-1/TRBV3-2 ASSQAGAFSFGYT
TRBV4-3 ASSQDISGTGEDTQY
TRBV3-1/TRBV3-2 ASSLGLGSSKLF
TRBV4-1 ASSQDMIRGRLKNIQY
TRBV18 ASSPVQGQVVAGELF
TRBV5-1 ASSRDRVHYEQY
TRBV7-3 ASSSRLAQSSYNEQF
TRBV5-1 ASSLGQSYGYT